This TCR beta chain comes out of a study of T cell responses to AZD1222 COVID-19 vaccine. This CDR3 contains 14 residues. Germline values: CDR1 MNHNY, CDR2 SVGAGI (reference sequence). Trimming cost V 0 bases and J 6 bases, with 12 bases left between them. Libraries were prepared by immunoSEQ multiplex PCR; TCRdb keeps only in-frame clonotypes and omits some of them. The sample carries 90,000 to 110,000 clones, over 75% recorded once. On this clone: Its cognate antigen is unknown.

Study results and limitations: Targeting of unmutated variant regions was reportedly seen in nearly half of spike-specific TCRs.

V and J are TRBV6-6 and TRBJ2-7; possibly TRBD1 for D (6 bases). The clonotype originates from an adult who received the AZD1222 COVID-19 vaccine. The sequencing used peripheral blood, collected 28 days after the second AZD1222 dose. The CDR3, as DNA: TGTGCCAGCAGTTACTCAAACAGGGTGGGCGAGCAGTACTTC. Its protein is CASSYSNRVGEQYF.